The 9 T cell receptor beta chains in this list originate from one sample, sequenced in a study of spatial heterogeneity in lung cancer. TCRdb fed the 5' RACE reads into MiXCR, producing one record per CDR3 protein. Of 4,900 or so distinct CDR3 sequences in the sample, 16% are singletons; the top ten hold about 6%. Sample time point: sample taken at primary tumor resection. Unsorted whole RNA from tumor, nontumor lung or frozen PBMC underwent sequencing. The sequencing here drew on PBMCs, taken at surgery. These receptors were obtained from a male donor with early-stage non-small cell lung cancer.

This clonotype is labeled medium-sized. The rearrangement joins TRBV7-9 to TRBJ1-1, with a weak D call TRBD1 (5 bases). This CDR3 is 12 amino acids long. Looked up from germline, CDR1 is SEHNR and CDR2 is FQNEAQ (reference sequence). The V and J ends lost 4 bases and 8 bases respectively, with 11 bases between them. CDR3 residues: CASSSDNQEAFF. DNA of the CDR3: TGTGCCAGCAGCTCGGACAACCAGGAAGCTTTCTTT. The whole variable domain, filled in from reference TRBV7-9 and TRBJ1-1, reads DTGVSQNPRHKITKRGQNVTFRCDPISEHNRLYWYRQTLGQGPEFLTYFQNEAQLEKSRLLSDRFSAERPKGSFSTLEIQRTEQGDSAMYLCASSSDNQEAFFGQGTRLTVV.

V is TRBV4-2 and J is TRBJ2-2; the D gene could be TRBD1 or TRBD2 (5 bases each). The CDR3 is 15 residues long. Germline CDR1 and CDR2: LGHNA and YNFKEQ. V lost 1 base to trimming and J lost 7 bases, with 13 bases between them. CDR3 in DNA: TGTGCCAGCAGCCAAGTCTGGGACGCCGACGGGGAGCTGTTTTTT. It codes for CASSQVWDADGELFF.

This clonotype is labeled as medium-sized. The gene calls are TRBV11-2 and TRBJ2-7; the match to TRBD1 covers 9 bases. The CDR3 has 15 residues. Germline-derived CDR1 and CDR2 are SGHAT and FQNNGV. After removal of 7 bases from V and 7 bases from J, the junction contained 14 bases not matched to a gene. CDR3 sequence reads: CASNPLGTGPGEQYF. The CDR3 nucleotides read TGTGCCAGCAACCCGTTGGGGACAGGGCCGGGAGAGCAGTACTTC.

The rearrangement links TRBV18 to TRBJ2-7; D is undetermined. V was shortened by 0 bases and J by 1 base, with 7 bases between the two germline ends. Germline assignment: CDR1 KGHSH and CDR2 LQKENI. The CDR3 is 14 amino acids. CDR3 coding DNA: TGTGCCAGCTCACCACCATCCAAATCCTACGAGCAGTACTTC. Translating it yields CASSPPSKSYEQYF.

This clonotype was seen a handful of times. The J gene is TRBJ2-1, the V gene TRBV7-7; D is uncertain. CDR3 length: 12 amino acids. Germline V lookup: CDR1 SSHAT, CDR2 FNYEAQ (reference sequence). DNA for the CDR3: TGTGCTATCGGTAGGGACTACAATGAGCAGTTCTTC. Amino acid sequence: CAIGRDYNEQFF.

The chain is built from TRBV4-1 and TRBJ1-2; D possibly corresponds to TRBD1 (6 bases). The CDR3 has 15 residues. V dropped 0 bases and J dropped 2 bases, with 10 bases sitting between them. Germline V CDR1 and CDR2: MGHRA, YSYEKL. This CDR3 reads CASSQEIQGNYGYTF. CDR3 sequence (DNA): TGCGCCAGCAGCCAAGAGATTCAGGGGAACTATGGCTACACCTTC.

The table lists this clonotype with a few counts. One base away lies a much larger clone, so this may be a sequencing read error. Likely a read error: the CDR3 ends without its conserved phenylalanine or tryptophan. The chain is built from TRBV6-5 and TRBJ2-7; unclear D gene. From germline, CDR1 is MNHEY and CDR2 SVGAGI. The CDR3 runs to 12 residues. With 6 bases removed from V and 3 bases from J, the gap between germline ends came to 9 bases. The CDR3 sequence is CASSVPGYEQYL. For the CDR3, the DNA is TGTGCCAGCAGCGTACCCGGCTACGAGCAGTACTTA.

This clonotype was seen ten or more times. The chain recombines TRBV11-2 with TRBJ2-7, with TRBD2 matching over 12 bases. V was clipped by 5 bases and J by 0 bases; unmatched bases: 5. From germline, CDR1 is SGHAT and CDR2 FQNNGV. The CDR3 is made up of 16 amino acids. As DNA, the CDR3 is TGTGCCAGCAGCCGAGGACTAGCGGGGACCTCCTACGAGCAGTACTTC. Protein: CASSRGLAGTSYEQYF.

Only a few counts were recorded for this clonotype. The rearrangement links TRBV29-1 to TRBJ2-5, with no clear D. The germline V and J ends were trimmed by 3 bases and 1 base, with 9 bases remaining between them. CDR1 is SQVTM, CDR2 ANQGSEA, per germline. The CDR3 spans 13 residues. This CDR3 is CSVDAPRQETQYF. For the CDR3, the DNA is TGCAGCGTTGACGCCCCTCGCCAAGAGACCCAGTACTTC.